Shown below are 16 T cell receptor beta chains from a single sample sequenced in a study of response to subunit inactivated influenza vaccine (dated by TCRdb to 2017 to 2018). Preparation of the library involved RT-PCR. The run used an Illumina HiSeq 2500. The raw public reads went through TCRdb reprocessing: fastp at Q25, MiXCR clone calling, in-frame beta chains kept. Rows with a matching CDR3 protein are joined into one entry that keeps the most common DNA and genes. The sample table records some 480,000 distinct CDR3 sequences; roughly 11% of these occur just once. The ten biggest clones cover approximately 12% of the sample. The intended sense of this specimen's time point label: more than 40 days after influenza vaccine administration. The sample here was PBMCs from blood, taken about 40 days after vaccination. All receptors derive from a man between 45 and 60 years old who received an inactivated influenza vaccine. Donor details come from another sample of the same person, matched by shared clones.

A few counts support this clonotype. The V call is TRBV20-1, the J call TRBJ2-5, with D possibly being TRBD2 (6 bases). Germline V gene sequence: CDR1 DFQATT, CDR2 SNEGSKA (reference sequence). The CDR3 length is 16 residues. V was clipped by 1 base and J by 2 bases, with 17 bases between them. CDR3 DNA sequence: TGCAGTGCTAGAGCTTTGGGAGGACTGAAACAAGAGACCCAGTACTTC. It encodes CSARALGGLKQETQYF.

This clonotype was counted ten times or more. The chain uses TRBV20-1 and TRBJ1-1, with TRBD1 as a possible D gene (6 bases). CDR3 size: 15 residues. Deletions cut 0 bases from V and 2 bases from J, with 13 bases between. The germline gives CDR1 DFQATT, CDR2 SNEGSKA (reference sequence). CDR3 nucleotides: TGCAGTGCTAGAGACGGGGGGCGGGCAAACACTGAAGCTTTCTTT. It yields the protein CSARDGGRANTEAFF.

The chain links TRBV12-3 or TRBV12-4 to TRBJ2-1, with TRBD2 identical over 13 bases. V lost 6 bases to trimming and J lost 8 bases; unmatched junction nucleotides: 7. The CDR3 consists of 15 residues. CDR3 protein: CASRETSGRIYEQFF. The DNA of the CDR3 is TGTGCCAGCAGGGAGACTAGCGGGAGGATCTATGAGCAGTTCTTC.

This clonotype was seen only a few times. The V and J genes are TRBV11-2 and TRBJ2-5, with TRBD1 matching over 8 bases. Germline V gene data show CDR1 as SGHAT and CDR2 as FQNNGV. Unmatched junction bases numbered 7, after V lost 5 bases and J lost 2 bases. The CDR3 sequence is 15 residues long. The CDR3 DNA reads TGTGCCAGCAGCAGGACAGGGACCTTTCAAGAGACCCAGTACTTC. Amino acid sequence: CASSRTGTFQETQYF.

The chain is built from TRBV28 and TRBJ1-5; 8 bases are a match to TRBD1. The CDR3 runs 16 residues. The germline V gene has CDR1 MDHEN and CDR2 SYDVKM. With 4 bases clipped from V and 4 bases from J, the junction kept 9 bases outside the gene matches. CDR3: CASSSGRGRGNQPQHF. The CDR3 DNA is TGTGCCAGCAGTTCTGGCAGGGGGCGCGGGAATCAGCCCCAGCATTTT.

The V gene is TRBV19, the J gene TRBJ2-5; a weak D match, TRBD1 (6 bases). The CDR3 is 13 residues long. Trimming pared 5 bases from V and 4 bases from J, leaving 11 bases between. Germline CDR1 LNHDA, CDR2 SQIVND (reference sequence). The CDR3 region is CASSPTGRETQYF. CDR3 nucleotides: TGTGCCAGTAGTCCCACAGGGAGAGAGACCCAGTACTTC.

The V and J genes are TRBV12-3 or TRBV12-4 and TRBJ2-7; 8 bases line up with TRBD1. CDR3 length: 12 residues. The ends lost 6 bases at V and 6 bases at J; junction bases unmatched: 4. The CDR3: CASSLRGLEQYF. DNA of the CDR3: TGTGCCAGCAGCCTCAGGGGGCTCGAGCAGTACTTC.

The V call is TRBV12-3 or TRBV12-4, the J call TRBJ1-2; TRBD1 might be the D (5 bases). Trimming took off 4 bases at V and 0 bases at J, with 6 bases between the two ends. This CDR3 has 13 residues. The CDR3 nucleotides are TGTGCCAGCAGTTGGGGCGCTAACTATGGCTACACCTTC. Translated: CASSWGANYGYTF.

V is TRBV10-2 and J is TRBJ2-5, with 11 bases aligning to TRBD1. The CDR3 is 14 residues long. The ends lost 8 bases at V and 5 bases at J; junction bases unmatched: 7. The germline V gene has CDR1 WSHSY and CDR2 SAAADI. CDR3 in DNA: TGCGCCAGCTTAAGGACAGGGGGCCGGGAGACCCAGTACTTC. Its translation is CASLRTGGRETQYF.

This clonotype has more than one count but fewer than ten. The CDR3 sequence: CASSVLPATSGSQETQYF. The CDR3 DNA sequence: TGTGCCAGCAGCGTACTCCCCGCGACTAGCGGGAGCCAAGAGACCCAGTACTTC. This chain links TRBV9 with TRBJ2-5; the match to TRBD2 covers 12 bases. The length of the CDR3 is 18 residues. The ends lost 1 base at V and 1 base at J; junction bases unmatched: 8. The germline V gene has CDR1 SGDLS and CDR2 YYNGEE.

The table lists this clonotype with a few counts. The gene calls are TRBV3-1 and TRBJ2-7; 11 nucleotides agree with TRBD1. This CDR3 is 14 amino acids long. Trimming removed 3 bases from V and 6 bases from J; junction bases left unmatched: 4. Germline V CDR1 and CDR2: LGHDT, YNNKEL (reference sequence). The DNA of the CDR3 is TGTGCCAGCAGCCACCGGGACAGGGGGTTCGAGCAGTACTTC. It translates to CASSHRDRGFEQYF.

The genes are TRBV7-2 and TRBJ1-2; no firm D call. V shed 2 bases and J shed 0 bases, with 10 bases lying between them. The CDR3 has 15 residues. From germline, CDR1 is SGHTA and CDR2 FQGNSA. The CDR3, as DNA: TGTGCCAGCAGCTTAAGCTCCACAGCTAACTATGGCTACACCTTC. Protein product: CASSLSSTANYGYTF.

This clonotype was seen a few times. V usage is TRBV12-3 or TRBV12-4 and J usage is TRBJ1-4; D is perhaps TRBD1 (5 bases). V lost 5 bases to trimming and J lost 10 bases, with 14 bases between them. This CDR3 has 13 amino acids. The CDR3 coding sequence is TGTGCCAGCAGTCTAACGGGGAGGGGAAAACTGTTTTTT. It yields the protein CASSLTGRGKLFF.

This chain uses TRBV20-1 with TRBJ2-2, with TRBD2 as a possible D gene (5 bases). Trimming removed 6 bases from V and 2 bases from J, with 10 bases in between. The CDR3 is made up of 13 amino acids. Germline CDR1 reads DFQATT; CDR2 reads SNEGSKA (reference sequence). DNA for the CDR3: TGCAGTGCAGCGGTCCTTAACACCGGGGAGCTGTTTTTT. Protein product: CSAAVLNTGELFF.

The sample holds a few counts of this clonotype. The CDR3 sequence: CASTSSTGTGQETQYF. The CDR3 coding sequence is TGCGCCAGCACCAGTTCAACCGGGACAGGGCAAGAGACCCAGTACTTC. This chain joins TRBV5-1 and TRBJ2-5, with 9 bases matching TRBD1. There are 16 residues in the CDR3. The J segment lost 2 bases and the V segment lost 6 bases, leaving 11 bases of the junction unmatched. Germline V lookup: CDR1 SGHRS, CDR2 YFSETQ.

This clonotype was recorded at least ten times. The V call is TRBV9, the J call TRBJ2-1; the match to TRBD2 covers 10 bases. Germline V lookup: CDR1 SGDLS, CDR2 YYNGEE. The CDR3 runs to 15 residues. V lost 0 bases and J lost 6; bases outside the gene matches: 3. CDR3 in DNA: TGTGCCAGCAGCGTAGAAGGGACTAGCGCCAATGAGCAGTTCTTC. This sequence encodes CASSVEGTSANEQFF.